Presented here are 21 T cell receptor beta chains from one specimen sequenced in a study of cytomegalovirus exposure and HLA in healthy donors. The PCR employed 60 Vbeta primers together with 13 Jbeta primers. The data were produced by immunoSEQ multiplex PCR, yet TCRdb's version contains in-frame clones alone and is incomplete. The table includes 200,000 to 300,000 clones, approximately 84% detected once. The material sequenced was PBMCs. These receptors all stem from a woman in her 40s in good health and CMV-seropositive.

V and J are TRBV19 and TRBJ1-2, with D maybe TRBD1 (5 bases). Trimming took 2 bases from V and 2 from J, leaving 12 bases between them. The CDR3 has 15 residues. The V gene's germline CDR1 is LNHDA and CDR2 SQIVND (reference sequence). CDR3 bases: TGTGCCAGTAGTATATCCCCAGGGTGGAACTATGGCTACACCTTC. Translating gives CASSISPGWNYGYTF.

The rearrangement joins TRBV6-6 to TRBJ1-3, with D uncertain. V lost 3 bases to trimming and J lost 0 bases, with 12 bases between them. This CDR3 contains 16 residues. The germline V gene encodes CDR1 MNHNY and CDR2 SVGAGI (reference sequence). The CDR3 DNA sequence: TGTGCCAGCAGTTATACTTACCCCGACTCTGGAAACACCATATATTTT. As protein: CASSYTYPDSGNTIYF.

The J gene is TRBJ1-2, the V gene TRBV19; D call uncertain. V was clipped by 2 bases and J by 4 bases, with 11 bases between them. CDR3 length: 14 residues. Germline-derived CDR1 and CDR2 are LNHDA and SQIVND (reference sequence). CDR3 nucleotide sequence: TGTGCCAGTAGTATACAGGCTCTTGGCTATGGCTACACCTTC. Its translation: CASSIQALGYGYTF.

The chain combines TRBV27 with TRBJ1-1; 8 bases fit TRBD1. V gave up 3 bases and J gave up 8 bases; unmatched junction bases: 11. Germline lookup yields CDR1 MNHEY and CDR2 SMNVEV (reference sequence). The CDR3 covers 15 residues. The CDR3 DNA follows: TGTGCCAGCAGTTTTACGACAGGGGTCTTAGCCGAAGCTTTCTTT. Protein product: CASSFTTGVLAEAFF.

The rearrangement links TRBV5-8 to TRBJ1-6, with 8 positions matching TRBD1. J was trimmed by 8 bases and V by 3 bases; bases with no gene match: 7. The germline V gene encodes CDR1 SGHTS and CDR2 YDEGEE. This CDR3 comprises 15 residues. The CDR3, as DNA: TGTGCCAGCAGCTCACTACAGGGGGTGGATTCACCCCTCCACTTT. Amino acids: CASSSLQGVDSPLHF.

On this clone itself: The junction and the germline gene differ at one end; a read error may be behind it. The chain links TRBV28 to TRBJ2-5; no firm D call. The germline V gene has CDR1 MDHEN and CDR2 SYDVKM. The CDR3 extends over 13 amino acids. CDR3 amino acids: CASSSRIQEAQYF. The CDR3 bases are TGTGCCAGCAGTTCACGGATACAAGAGGCCCAGTACTTC.

This rearrangement joins TRBV2 to TRBJ2-1, with TRBD2 identical over 12 bases. The V and J ends lost 3 bases and 9 bases, in that order; junction bases with no gene match: 6. This CDR3 is 15 amino acids long. Germline CDR1 and CDR2: SNHLY and FYNNEI. The CDR3 here is CASSDASGREGEQFF. CDR3 DNA sequence: TGTGCCAGCAGTGATGCTAGCGGGAGGGAAGGTGAGCAGTTCTTC.

The chain couples TRBV5-1 to TRBJ1-4; D gene unclear. CDR1 and CDR2 from the germline V gene are SGHRS and YFSETQ. The CDR3 loop spans 12 amino acids. V was pared by 4 bases and J by 8 bases, with 9 bases between. The DNA of the CDR3 is TGCGCCAGCAGCAGGCCGGGGGAAAAACTGTTTTTT. Protein sequence: CASSRPGEKLFF.

This chain uses TRBV5-1 with TRBJ2-7; 9 bases are a match to TRBD1. This CDR3 contains 15 residues. CDR1 is SGHRS, CDR2 YFSETQ, per germline. V was clipped by 2 bases and J by 7 bases; unmatched bases: 10. This chain's CDR3 is CASSFEGQGLREQYF. CDR3 coding DNA: TGCGCCAGCAGCTTTGAGGGACAGGGTTTGAGAGAGCAGTACTTC.

The chain is built from TRBV25-1 and TRBJ2-1, with TRBD2 identical over 9 bases. CDR1 and CDR2 (germline): MGHDK, SYGVNS. The CDR3 has 12 residues. Trimming cost V 5 bases and J 13 bases; bases outside gene matches: 6. In DNA, the CDR3 is TGTGCCAGCAGTCGGGGCGGGAGGGGCCAGTTCTTC. Amino acid sequence: CASSRGGRGQFF.

The V gene is TRBV30, the J gene TRBJ2-1; 11 bases are shared with TRBD2. From germline, CDR1 is GTSNPN and CDR2 SVGIG (reference sequence). V gave up 0 bases and J gave up 4 bases; unmatched junction bases: 5. This CDR3 comprises 16 residues. The CDR3 spells CAWSVSRTSGYNEQFF. The CDR3 nucleotides read TGTGCCTGGAGTGTAAGCCGGACTAGCGGGTACAATGAGCAGTTCTTC.

V and J are TRBV5-4 and TRBJ1-2, with 7 bases matching TRBD1. The CDR3 consists of 13 residues. With V trimmed by 2 bases and J by 4 bases, 2 bases remained unmatched. Germline lookup yields CDR1 SGHNT and CDR2 YYREEE (reference sequence). CDR3 sequence reads: CASSLNRGYGYTF. CDR3 sequence (DNA): TGTGCCAGCAGCTTAAACAGGGGCTATGGCTACACCTTC.

This chain uses TRBV7-3 with TRBJ2-7, with a weak D call TRBD2 (5 bases). Germline CDR1 and CDR2: SGHTA and FQGTGA. V was cut by 0 bases and J by 4 bases, with 10 bases left in between. This CDR3 comprises 14 residues. CDR3 residues: CASSLTRGPYEQYF. The DNA of the CDR3 is TGTGCCAGCAGCTTAACCCGGGGTCCGTACGAGCAGTACTTC.

The CDR3 DNA reads as TGCGCCAGCAGCCAAGTGGCCCTGGACTATAGCTCCTACGAGCAGTACTTC. It encodes CASSQVALDYSSYEQYF. This chain connects TRBV4-1 to TRBJ2-7; maybe TRBD2 (6 bases). Looked up from germline, CDR1 is MGHRA and CDR2 is YSYEKL. V was trimmed by 1 base and J by 0 bases, leaving 16 bases between them. The CDR3 loop spans 17 amino acids.

Regarding this clone: Other DNA sequences in the sample encode the same CDR3. The CDR3 is CAIEAGTGGLGEAFF. The CDR3 nucleotides are TGTGCCATTGAGGCCGGGACAGGGGGCCTAGGTGAAGCTTTCTTT. J is TRBJ1-1 and V is TRBV10-3; 12 bases agree with TRBD1. The CDR3 spans 15 residues. Germline V gives CDR1 ENHRY, CDR2 SYGVKD. V trimming: 9 bases; J trimming: 7 bases; junction bases outside the gene matches: 12.

The gene calls are TRBV5-1 and TRBJ1-6; possible D gene TRBD1, 5 bases. The CDR3 has 15 residues. CDR1 and CDR2 from the germline V gene are SGHRS and YFSETQ. V was trimmed by 2 bases and J by 5 bases, leaving 11 bases between them. CDR3: CASSLGAANNSPLHF. Written as DNA, the CDR3 is TGCGCCAGCAGCTTAGGGGCAGCTAATAATTCACCCCTCCACTTT.

V and J are TRBV29-1 and TRBJ2-2, with 10 bases fitting TRBD2. The junction had 13 bases not matched to a gene; V was cut back by 5 bases and J by 4 bases. CDR3 length: 17 residues. CDR1 is SQVTM and CDR2 is ANQGSEA in the germline V gene. DNA of the CDR3: TGCAGCGTTAAGGGAGAGGGACTAGCGCCTCTCACCGGGGAGCTGTTTTTT. Its translation is CSVKGEGLAPLTGELFF.

The V call is TRBV27, the J call TRBJ2-3; 8 bases map to TRBD2. J lost 5 bases, V lost 4 bases, and 11 bases had no gene match. CDR1 MNHEY and CDR2 SMNVEV come from the germline V gene (reference sequence). The CDR3 loop spans 16 amino acids. The CDR3 nucleotides read TGTGCCAGCAGTTCCCGGTCCGGGGGGGCTGGAGATACGCAGTATTTT. Protein product: CASSSRSGGAGDTQYF.

The chain has TRBV27 and TRBJ2-1, with 14 positions matching TRBD2. Germline V gene sequence: CDR1 MNHEY, CDR2 SMNVEV (reference sequence). The CDR3 runs to 17 residues. Germline trimming cut 6 bases from V and 4 bases from J; bases unmatched to any gene: 8. CDR3 coding DNA: TGTGCCAGCAGCTCTTGGACTAGCGGGAGGATTTACAATGAGCAGTTCTTC. This encodes CASSSWTSGRIYNEQFF.

The V call is TRBV19, the J call TRBJ1-1, with 8 bases lining up with TRBD1. Unmatched junction bases numbered 6, after V lost 6 bases and J lost 0 bases. The CDR3 sequence is 15 residues long. Germline assignment: CDR1 LNHDA and CDR2 SQIVND (reference sequence). The CDR3 DNA reads as TGTGCCAGTAGAAACAGGGGGATAATGAACACTGAAGCTTTCTTT. This codes for CASRNRGIMNTEAFF.

The J gene is TRBJ1-2, the V gene TRBV5-6; TRBD1 agrees at 7 bases. The CDR3 is made up of 16 amino acids. The V segment lost 1 base and the J segment 3 bases; nucleotides outside the gene matches: 9. Germline CDR1 is SGHDT and CDR2 is YYEEEE. The CDR3 nucleotides read TGTGCCAGCAGCTTGAGATTGACCGGACAGGACTATGGCTACACCTTC. It codes for CASSLRLTGQDYGYTF.